Below are 27 T cell receptor beta chains sequenced from a single sample in a study of cytomegalovirus exposure and HLA in healthy donors. PCR involved 60 Vbeta and 13 Jbeta primers. Assay used: immunoSEQ multiplex PCR; TCRdb lists only in-frame clones, some missing. The sample includes some 140,000 clones, 75% to 85% of them seen just once. The sample was PBMCs. The source of these receptors is a man aged 30 to 45 in good health and CMV-seropositive.

Here the CDR3 reads CASSPRDTIYF. In DNA, the CDR3 is TGTGCCAGCAGCCCTCGGGACACCATATATTTT. This chain connects TRBV28 to TRBJ1-3, with D uncertain. The CDR3 contains 11 residues. Deletions cut 6 bases from V and 8 bases from J, with 8 bases between. Germline V lookup: CDR1 MDHEN, CDR2 SYDVKM. The whole variable domain, filled in from reference TRBV28 and TRBJ1-3, reads DVKVTQSSRYLVKRTGEKVFLECVQDMDHENMFWYRQDPGLGLRLIYFSYDVKMKEKGDIPEGYSVSREKKERFSLILESASTNQTSMYLCASSPRDTIYFGEGSWLTVV.

The chain recombines TRBV5-5 with TRBJ1-5; no firm D call. Germline-derived CDR1 and CDR2 are SGHKS and YYEKEE (reference sequence). Trimming pared 2 bases from V and 7 bases from J, leaving 10 bases between. The CDR3 is 13 residues long. The DNA for the CDR3 is TGTGCCAGCAGCTTAGACGGGAGGCAGCCCCAGCATTTT. Its translation is CASSLDGRQPQHF.

This rearrangement joins TRBV27 to TRBJ2-3; D is ambiguous. V dropped 3 bases and J dropped 2 bases, with 9 bases sitting between them. The CDR3 covers 14 residues. Germline V gene data show CDR1 as MNHEY and CDR2 as SMNVEV (reference sequence). The CDR3 coding sequence is TGTGCCAGCAGTTTTAAGACACACACAGATACGCAGTATTTT. It encodes CASSFKTHTDTQYF.

The chain employs TRBV29-1 and TRBJ1-1, with D perhaps TRBD1 (6 bases). The germline CDR1 and CDR2 sequences are SQVTM and ANQGSEA. The CDR3 extends over 14 amino acids. With 4 bases removed from V and 1 base from J, the gap between germline ends came to 13 bases. CDR3 DNA sequence: TGCAGCGTTGGGGAATTGGGACAGAACACTGAAGCTTTCTTT. This codes for CSVGELGQNTEAFF.

The rearrangement uses TRBV9 and TRBJ1-5; TRBD1 might be the D (5 bases). The CDR3 runs to 14 residues. Trimming left V 5 bases short and J 1 base short, with 10 bases between. Germline V gene lookup returns CDR1 SGDLS and CDR2 YYNGEE. The CDR3 DNA sequence: TGTGCCAGCAGTCCGACAGCAAGCAATCAGCCCCAGCATTTT. This codes for CASSPTASNQPQHF.

The chain has TRBV27 and TRBJ2-1, with 10 nucleotides matching TRBD2. The CDR3 consists of 15 residues. V lost 3 bases and J lost 2; bases outside the gene matches: 1. Germline assignment: CDR1 MNHEY and CDR2 SMNVEV (reference sequence). The DNA for the CDR3 is TGTGCCAGCAGTTTCAGCGGGAGGGCCTACAATGAGCAGTTCTTC. Residues: CASSFSGRAYNEQFF.

The chain has TRBV15 and TRBJ1-5; D ambiguous. The germline CDR1 and CDR2 sequences are LNHNV and YYDKDF (reference sequence). CDR3 length: 14 amino acids. V was clipped by 5 bases and J by 6 bases, with 14 bases between them. CDR3 in DNA: TGTGCCACCAGCCGCCACGGAGAACGTCAGCCCCAGCATTTT. Translated, it gives CATSRHGERQPQHF.

The gene calls are TRBV10-2 and TRBJ2-5, with D possibly being TRBD1 (5 bases). V lost 2 bases and J 5 bases, leaving 9 bases between the germline ends. Germline loops: CDR1 WSHSY, CDR2 SAAADI. The CDR3 is 13 amino acids. The CDR3 nucleotides read TGCGCCAGCAGTGAGCAGGGCCGGGAGACCCAGTACTTC. This gives the protein CASSEQGRETQYF.

The V gene is TRBV6-1, the J gene TRBJ1-3; D call uncertain. V was cut by 0 bases and J by 7 bases, with 7 bases left in between. Germline V CDR1 and CDR2: MNHNS, SASEGT. CDR3 length equals 13 residues. CDR3 residues: CASSEALENTIYF. CDR3 in DNA: TGTGCCAGCAGTGAAGCGCTGGAGAACACCATATATTTT.

The chain employs TRBV27 and TRBJ2-5; possibly TRBD2 for D (6 bases). Trimming removed 2 bases at V and 4 bases at J, with 11 bases between. The V gene's germline CDR1 is MNHEY and CDR2 SMNVEV (reference sequence). This CDR3 comprises 14 residues. The CDR3: CASSLVVGGETQYF. CDR3 DNA sequence: TGTGCCAGCAGTTTAGTAGTCGGGGGAGAGACCCAGTACTTC.

The chain combines TRBV7-8 with TRBJ1-2; 7 positions match TRBD1. The CDR3 length is 17 residues. The V segment lost 5 bases and the J segment 4 bases; nucleotides outside the gene matches: 16. The germline gives CDR1 SGHVS, CDR2 FQNEAQ. CDR3 protein: CASSPHEDRDRAYGYTF. The DNA of the CDR3 is TGTGCCAGCAGCCCGCATGAAGACAGGGATCGGGCCTATGGCTACACCTTC.

The chain is built from TRBV18 and TRBJ1-1; weak D call: TRBD1 (6 bases). Germline V lookup: CDR1 KGHSH, CDR2 LQKENI. CDR3 length: 15 amino acids. The V gene lost 0 bases and the J gene lost 5 bases, with 13 bases spanning the gap. The CDR3 sequence is CASSPPLGAGTEAFF. The CDR3 DNA sequence: TGTGCCAGCTCACCACCCCTGGGGGCCGGGACTGAAGCTTTCTTT.

As for this clone: Germline and junction disagree at one end, which may indicate a read error. CDR3 DNA: TGTGCCAGCACCCCCGGACAGGGAGCGAACCCTGAAGCTTTCTTT. It encodes CASTPGQGANPEAFF. The chain joins TRBV6-1 to TRBJ1-1, with 8 nucleotides matching TRBD1. The germline CDR1 and CDR2 sequences are MNHNS and SASEGT. CDR3 length equals 15 residues.

This clone has only one observation. The genes are TRBV9 and TRBJ1-5, with a weak D call TRBD1 (5 bases). The CDR3 consists of 13 residues. Trimming stripped 4 bases from V and 2 bases from J, with 7 bases between. Per germline, CDR1 SGDLS and CDR2 YYNGEE. CDR3 DNA sequence: TGTGCCAGCAGCTCACAGGGCAATCAGCCCCAGCATTTT. This gives the protein CASSSQGNQPQHF.

This chain connects TRBV5-6 to TRBJ2-1; 8 positions match TRBD1. CDR1 SGHDT and CDR2 YYEEEE come from the germline V gene. After removal of 0 bases from V and 10 bases from J, the junction contained 0 bases not matched to a gene. CDR3 length: 12 residues. The CDR3 is CASSLGTGEQFF. DNA for the CDR3: TGTGCCAGCAGCTTGGGGACAGGGGAGCAGTTCTTC.

This chain uses TRBV6-1 with TRBJ2-5, with 8 bases that match TRBD2. Per germline, CDR1 MNHNS and CDR2 SASEGT. V lost 6 bases, J lost 1 base, and 7 bases stayed unmatched. This CDR3 region has 15 residues. CDR3 in DNA: TGTGCCAGCAGCACTAGCGGAAGCTTCCAAGAGACCCAGTACTTC. Translating it yields CASSTSGSFQETQYF.

The gene calls are TRBV30 and TRBJ2-3; D uncertain. The CDR3 runs to 13 residues. Germline values: CDR1 GTSNPN, CDR2 SVGIG (reference sequence). Trimming took off 2 bases at V and 5 bases at J, with 11 bases between the two ends. In nucleotides, the CDR3 is TGTGCCTGGAGTACTGGTAACAGAGATACGCAGTATTTT. Protein product: CAWSTGNRDTQYF.

This sequence joins TRBV6-5 and TRBJ1-4; 7 bases match TRBD1. The CDR3 totals 13 residues. Germline trimming cut 2 bases from V and 8 bases from J; bases unmatched to any gene: 2. CDR1 MNHEY and CDR2 SVGAGI come from the germline V gene. The CDR3 DNA is TGTGCCAGCAGTTACAGGGGGCGGGAAAAACTGTTTTTT. Its protein product is CASSYRGREKLFF.

Concerning this clone: Mismatch with germline at one junction end may stem from a read error. The genes are TRBV7-7 and TRBJ1-4, with 9 bases that match TRBD1. CDR3 length: 13 residues. The V gene's germline CDR1 is SSHAT and CDR2 FNYEAQ (reference sequence). The CDR3 here is CASSLGQGRKLFF. The CDR3 DNA follows: TGTGCTAGCAGCTTAGGACAGGGGAGGAAACTGTTTTTT.

The chain combines TRBV6-4 with TRBJ2-3; 10 bases fit TRBD2. The CDR3 loop spans 14 amino acids. Trimming took 3 bases from V and 9 from J; bases not matched to a gene: 6. The germline CDR1 and CDR2 sequences are MRHNA and SNTAGT. CDR3 in amino acids: CASSELAGGLTQYF. The CDR3 nucleotides are TGTGCCAGCAGTGAATTAGCGGGAGGATTGACGCAGTATTTT.

The chain recombines TRBV28 with TRBJ2-6, with D perhaps matching TRBD1 (7 bases). V lost 4 bases and J lost 0, with 13 bases in between. Germline V gene data show CDR1 as MDHEN and CDR2 as SYDVKM. CDR3 length: 17 residues. The CDR3 loop is CASSSGDSFSGANVLTF. CDR3 nucleotide sequence: TGTGCCAGCAGTTCGGGGGACAGTTTCTCTGGGGCCAACGTCCTGACTTTC. The whole variable domain, remainder taken from reference TRBV28 and TRBJ2-6, is DVKVTQSSRYLVKRTGEKVFLECVQDMDHENMFWYRQDPGLGLRLIYFSYDVKMKEKGDIPEGYSVSREKKERFSLILESASTNQTSMYLCASSSGDSFSGANVLTFGAGSRLTVL.

The V call is TRBV2, the J call TRBJ1-4; D is undetermined. The CDR3 sequence is 13 residues long. Trimming cost V 7 bases and J 5 bases, with 11 bases left between them. CDR1 and CDR2 (germline): SNHLY, FYNNEI. The CDR3, as DNA: TGTGCCAGCATAAGAGGAACCAATGAAAAACTGTTTTTT. Amino acid sequence: CASIRGTNEKLFF. Full variable domain (remainder filled in from reference TRBV2 and TRBJ1-4): EPEVTQTPSHQVTQMGQEVILRCVPISNHLYFYWYRQILGQKVEFLVSFYNNEISEKSEIFDDQFSVERPDGSNFTLKIRSTKLEDSAMYFCASIRGTNEKLFFGSGTQLSVL.

V is TRBV11-3 and J is TRBJ2-5; 9 nucleotides match TRBD1. Trimming at V came to 1 base and at J to 5 bases, leaving 5 bases not matched to a gene. Germline V gene data show CDR1 as SGHNT and CDR2 as YENEEA. The CDR3 runs 15 residues. CDR3 nucleotide sequence: TGTGCCAGCAGCTTAGTCGGGACAGGGAGGGAGACCCAGTACTTC. This translates into CASSLVGTGRETQYF.

J is TRBJ1-2 and V is TRBV4-2; tentative D call: TRBD1 (6 bases). Germline assignment: CDR1 LGHNA and CDR2 YNFKEQ. The CDR3 covers 15 residues. V was clipped by 2 bases and J by 5 bases, with 15 bases between them. CDR3 in amino acids: CASSQILTGGYGYTF. Here the CDR3 DNA reads TGTGCCAGCAGCCAAATCTTGACAGGAGGATATGGCTACACCTTC.

The chain is built from TRBV6-5 and TRBJ2-1; a weak D match, TRBD1 (6 bases). V lost 5 bases and J 10 bases, leaving 15 bases between the germline ends. The germline V gene has CDR1 MNHEY and CDR2 SVGAGI. This CDR3 comprises 13 residues. The CDR3 loop reads CASSRGRGWEQFF. CDR3 coding DNA: TGTGCCAGCAGTCGTGGCAGGGGATGGGAGCAGTTCTTC.

About this clone itself: The junction does not match germline at one end; this may be a read error. The chain employs TRBV7-7 and TRBJ2-3, with 12 bases matching TRBD1. This CDR3 has 15 amino acids. The germline V gene encodes CDR1 SSHAT and CDR2 FNYEAQ (reference sequence). The CDR3 nucleotides are TGTGCTAGCAGCTCCGGGACAGGGGGCTCAGATACGCAGTATTTT. This translates into CASSSGTGGSDTQYF.

The rearrangement links TRBV11-2 to TRBJ1-5; D perhaps matches TRBD1 (6 bases). Trimming took 1 base from V and 1 from J, leaving 11 bases between them. Germline V gene data show CDR1 as SGHAT and CDR2 as FQNNGV. This CDR3 comprises 16 residues. CDR3 residues: CASSLGSGASNQPQHF. The DNA for the CDR3 is TGTGCCAGCAGCTTAGGGTCAGGGGCCAGCAATCAGCCCCAGCATTTT.